The rows below give T cell receptor beta chains drawn from one sample of a study of CXCR3-negative and CXCR3-positive naive CD8 T cells. From the 5' RACE reads, TCRdb lists one entry per CDR3 protein and no DNA. This sample's table reports 50,000 to 65,000 distinct CDR3 sequences. Material: naive CXCR3+ CD8+ T cells from blood. The origin of the receptors is a human donor in good health. Some clones in this sample may be carry-over from other donors' samples. CDR3s include the opening cysteine and the closing phenylalanine or tryptophan. Fields, in order: V gene, J gene, CDR3 protein.

>TRBV6-5|TRBJ2-7
CASSYSGTGGYEQYF
>TRBV14|TRBJ1-2
CASSQGRDFVNYGYTF
>TRBV12-3/TRBV12-4|TRBJ2-1
CASSLPLAGGYNEQFF
>TRBV7-2|TRBJ2-7
CASSVTGTGSYEQYF
>TRBV28|TRBJ1-1
CASSNRDSQKEAFF
>TRBV19|TRBJ2-2
CASTPDTGELFF
>TRBV4-2|TRBJ1-4
CASSAPRPPDGKLFF
>TRBV25-1|TRBJ2-5
CASSESLGAGETQYF
>TRBV28|TRBJ2-5
CASSPLRDIQETQYF
>TRBV19|TRBJ2-3
CASTGGQGMADTQYF
>TRBV15|TRBJ1-3
CATSDDRGPGNTIYF
>TRBV29-1|TRBJ2-5
CSVAAGPGTQYF
>TRBV14|TRBJ2-4
CASSLTGTANNIQYF
>TRBV3-1|TRBJ2-2
CASSSVQGFVNTGELFF
>TRBV12-5|TRBJ1-1
CASGLATGNTEAFF
>TRBV7-3|TRBJ1-6
CASSSGRTYNSPLHF
>TRBV6-2/TRBV6-3|TRBJ2-1
CASSYWNYNEQFF
>TRBV5-6|TRBJ1-5
CASSLLAGPQHF